This T cell receptor (beta chain) was sequenced for a study of a mutant IDH1 vaccine in newly diagnosed glioma (dated by TCRdb to about 2021). Regarding the study in general: Vaccination was initiated 4-6 weeks after radiotherapy alone, or concurrently with temozolomide cycles in the chemotherapy-containing groups. Of the 32 patients who were treated, around 62% were male and roughly 40% were female, and the mean age was about 40 years. Prior to enrollment, patients had been given standard therapy consisting of radiotherapy alone, temozolomide alone, or radiochemotherapy with temozolomide, with the combination given to most patients. Visit V12 was the week-35 safety follow-up and visit V13 was the week-47 end of study. Peripheral blood samples were drawn at six visits, namely V03 (baseline), V05, V07, V10, V12 and V13. For exploratory analyses, longitudinal TCRB deep sequencing was carried out in about two dozen treated patients wherever samples were available. Overall study outcomes, separate from this receptor: Across multiple MHC alleles, vaccine-induced immune responses were seen in 93.3% of patients. According to the authors, sample limitations meant that analyses of patient blood samples could not be reproduced. Selection of PBMC samples for TCRB deep sequencing was based on availability. No apparent relationship was observed between pseudoprogression and alterations in the top peripheral T cell clonotypes detected by TCRB sequencing.

Regarding this clone: Its cognate antigen has yet to be identified. There are no base qualities to consult, and no much larger clone falls within one base.

Library creation used the immunoSEQ multiplex PCR assay. Following the manufacturer's protocol, the hsTCRB Kit was used to amplify rearranged TCR beta chain sequences. Sequencing of TCRB libraries was carried out on an Illumina MiSeq. As for the authors' bioinformatics: The kit vendor's proprietary platform handled demultiplexing, trimming and gene mapping. In its TCRdb copy, this immuneACCESS table keeps in-frame sequences only and misses some clones. Where compared with another copy, unresolved V genes explain less than half of these, and the others have no known cause. V, J and clone size are taken as reported in that table, and D and trimming were inferred from the DNA itself. The sample records about 68,000 clones, approximately 84% of which are singletons. The top ten constitute over 9.5% of the sample. Read against the paper, the sample's time point label means: week 35, safety follow-up. Each vaccine dose, consisting of 300 ug of a 20-mer mutant IDH1 peptide in Montanide, was administered subcutaneously with topical imiquimod. Across visits V03 through V10, patients got a total of eight vaccinations, given in weeks 1, 3, 5, 7, 11, 15, 19 and 23. Donors had newly diagnosed WHO grade 3 or 4 IDH1-mutant astrocytomas with loss of nuclear ATRX. The samples were drawn from NOA16, a multicentre, single-arm, open-label phase I trial in Germany that tested a mutant IDH1 peptide vaccine in humans for the first time. Genomic DNA for TCRB sequencing was isolated from EDTA blood with the DNeasy Blood and Tissue Kit.

Taken from cysteine to phenylalanine, the CDR3 has 15 residues. The DNA shown is the 45-base CDR3, in frame from base 1. Trimmed from V: 2 bases; trimmed from J: 2 bases; junction bases lacking a gene match: 3. From the germline V gene (reference sequence), CDR1 is MNHNY and CDR2 is SVGAGI. Sequencing used PBMCs, obtained from a glioma patient whose treatment included an IDH1 peptide vaccine. Recombination connected TRBV6-6 to TRBJ2-7, with 10 central nucleotides matching TRBD2. This TCR was sampled from a young man with glioma. The sequenced DNA: TGTGCCAGCAGTTACGGGACTAGCGTCACCTACGAGCAGTACTTC. It translates to CASSYGTSVTYEQYF.